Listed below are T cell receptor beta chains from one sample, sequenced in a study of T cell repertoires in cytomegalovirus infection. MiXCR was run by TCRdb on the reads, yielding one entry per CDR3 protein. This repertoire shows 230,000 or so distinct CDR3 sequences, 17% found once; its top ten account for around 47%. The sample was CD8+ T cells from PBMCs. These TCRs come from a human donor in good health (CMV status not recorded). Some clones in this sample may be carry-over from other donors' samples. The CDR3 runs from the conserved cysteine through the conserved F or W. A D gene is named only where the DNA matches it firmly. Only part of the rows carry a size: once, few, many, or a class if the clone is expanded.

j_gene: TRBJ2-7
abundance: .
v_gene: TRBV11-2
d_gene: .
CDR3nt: TGTGCCAGCAGCCTCGGTATATGGGCTCGCAGGCACTACTCCTACGAGCAGTACTTC
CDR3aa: CASSLGIWARRHYSYEQYF

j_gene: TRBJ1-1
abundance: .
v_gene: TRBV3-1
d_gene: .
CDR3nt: TGTGCCAGCAGCCGTACACCCGCGGGGAACACTGAAGCTTTCTTT
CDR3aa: CASSRTPAGNTEAFF

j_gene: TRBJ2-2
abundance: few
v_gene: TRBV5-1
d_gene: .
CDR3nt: TGCGCCAGCAGCTTGGTTGGCAGGGAGAACACCGGGGAGCTGTTTTTT
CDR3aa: CASSLVGRENTGELFF

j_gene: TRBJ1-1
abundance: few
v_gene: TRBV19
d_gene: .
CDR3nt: TGTGCCAGTAGTATAGGGGGGGGACAAACTGAAGCTTTCTTT
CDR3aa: CASSIGGGQTEAFF

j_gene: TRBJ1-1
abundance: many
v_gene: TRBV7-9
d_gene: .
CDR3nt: TGTGCCAGCAGCCTCAGAGAAGGGCGTCCGAACACTGAAGCTTTCTTT
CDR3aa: CASSLREGRPNTEAFF

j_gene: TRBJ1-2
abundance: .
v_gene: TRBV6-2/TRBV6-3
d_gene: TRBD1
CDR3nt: TGTGCCAGCAACCCTACCGGGACAGGGGGCCTTCGGCATGGCTACACCTTC
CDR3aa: CASNPTGTGGLRHGYTF

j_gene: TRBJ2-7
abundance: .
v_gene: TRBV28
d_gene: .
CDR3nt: TGTGCCAGCAGTTTTCGGGGTCTTGCCTACGAGCAGTACTTC
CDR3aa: CASSFRGLAYEQYF

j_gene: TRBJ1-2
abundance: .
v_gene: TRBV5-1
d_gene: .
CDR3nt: TGCGCCAGCAGCACCGGGGAGGACTATGGCTACACCTTC
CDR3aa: CASSTGEDYGYTF

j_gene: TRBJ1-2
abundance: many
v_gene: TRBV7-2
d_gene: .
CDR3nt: TGTGCCAGCAGCTTAGGACAGTCTTATGGCTACACCTTC
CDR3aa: CASSLGQSYGYTF

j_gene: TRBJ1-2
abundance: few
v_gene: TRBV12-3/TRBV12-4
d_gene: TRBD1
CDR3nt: TGTGCCAGCGGACAGGGAGACGACCCTTTTAACTATGGCTACACCTTC
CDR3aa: CASGQGDDPFNYGYTF

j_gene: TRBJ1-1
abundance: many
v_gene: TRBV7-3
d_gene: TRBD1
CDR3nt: TGTGCCAGCAGCCCGGTCGGAGGGGGCGGAACTGAAGCTTTCTTT
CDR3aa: CASSPVGGGGTEAFF

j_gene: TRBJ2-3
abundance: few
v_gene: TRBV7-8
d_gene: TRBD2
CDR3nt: TGTGCCAGCAGCCCCTATAGCGGGGGGAGCACAGATACGCAGTATTTT
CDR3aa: CASSPYSGGSTDTQYF

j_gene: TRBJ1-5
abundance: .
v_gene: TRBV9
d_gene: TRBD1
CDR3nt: TGTGCCAGCAGCCCCGACAGGGATTCGCAGCCCCAGCATTTT
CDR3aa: CASSPDRDSQPQHF

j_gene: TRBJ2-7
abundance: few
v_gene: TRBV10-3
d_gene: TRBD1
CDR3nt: TGTGCCATCAGGGATACAGGGGGCTCCTACGAGCAGTACTTC
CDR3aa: CAIRDTGGSYEQYF

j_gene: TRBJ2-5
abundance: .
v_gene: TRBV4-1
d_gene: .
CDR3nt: TGCGCCAGCAGCCAAGATACAAGTGTTACTGAGACCCAGTACTTC
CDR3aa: CASSQDTSVTETQYF

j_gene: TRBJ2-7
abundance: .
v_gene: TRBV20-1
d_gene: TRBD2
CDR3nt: TGCAGTGCTAGAGTAAGCGGGGGCCACCTCTACGAGCAGTACTTC
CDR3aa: CSARVSGGHLYEQYF

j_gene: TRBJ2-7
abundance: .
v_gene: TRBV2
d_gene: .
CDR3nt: TGTGCCAGCAGTGATAGCCCGGGCTACGAGCAGTACTTC
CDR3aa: CASSDSPGYEQYF

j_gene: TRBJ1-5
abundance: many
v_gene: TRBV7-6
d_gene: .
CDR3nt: TGTGCCAGCAGTTCCGAGGACAGTTCTAGCAATCAGCCCCAGCATTTT
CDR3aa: CASSSEDSSSNQPQHF

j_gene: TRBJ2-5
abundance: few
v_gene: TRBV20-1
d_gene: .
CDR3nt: TGCAGTGCTGCCAGTGGGGCAGGGGTTCCAGAGACCCAGTACTTC
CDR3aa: CSAASGAGVPETQYF

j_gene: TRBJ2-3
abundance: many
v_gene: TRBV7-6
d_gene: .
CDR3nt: TGTGCCAGCAGCCAAGTGGCAGAGCCTAGCACAGATACGCAGTATTTT
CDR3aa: CASSQVAEPSTDTQYF

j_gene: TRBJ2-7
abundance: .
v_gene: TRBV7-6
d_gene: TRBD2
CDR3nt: TGTGCCAGCAGCCCCCACCCGGCTAGCGGTTACGAGCAGTACTTC
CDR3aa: CASSPHPASGYEQYF

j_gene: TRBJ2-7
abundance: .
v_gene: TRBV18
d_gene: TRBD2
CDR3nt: TGTGCCAGCTCACCGATCGGGGGGGGGGATTACCACGAGCAGTACTTC
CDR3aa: CASSPIGGGDYHEQYF

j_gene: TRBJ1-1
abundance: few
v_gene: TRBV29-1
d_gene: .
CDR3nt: TGCAGCGTTGAAGAATTCGGAAACATGAACACTGAAGCTTTCTTT
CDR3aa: CSVEEFGNMNTEAFF

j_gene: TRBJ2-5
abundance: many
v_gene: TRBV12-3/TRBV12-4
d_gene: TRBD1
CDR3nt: TGTGCCAGCAGTCTCACAGGGGTCCAAGAGACCCAGTACTTC
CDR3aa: CASSLTGVQETQYF

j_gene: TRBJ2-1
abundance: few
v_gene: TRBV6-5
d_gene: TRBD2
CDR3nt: TGTGCCAGCAGCAAAGCGGGGGGCCCGTTGGCGACCTACAATGAGCAGTTCTTC
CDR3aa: CASSKAGGPLATYNEQFF

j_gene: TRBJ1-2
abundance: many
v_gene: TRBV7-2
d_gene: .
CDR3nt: TGTGCCAGCAGCTATGACAGGTTGGAACTCCTTAACTATGGCTACACCTTC
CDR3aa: CASSYDRLELLNYGYTF

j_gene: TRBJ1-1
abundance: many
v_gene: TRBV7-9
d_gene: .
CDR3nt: TGTGCCAGCATAGAGGCCCCGAACACTGAAGCTTTCTTT
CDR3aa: CASIEAPNTEAFF

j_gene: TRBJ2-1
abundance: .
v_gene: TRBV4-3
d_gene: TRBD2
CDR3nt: TGCGCCAGCAGCCAAGAAGGGACTAGCGGGGGGGCCTACAATGAGCAGTTCTTC
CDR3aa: CASSQEGTSGGAYNEQFF

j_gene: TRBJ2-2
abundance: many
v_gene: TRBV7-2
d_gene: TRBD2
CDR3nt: TGTGCCAGCAGCTTACCCGTTCTAGCGGGGGACCTGCCCGGGGAGCTGTTTTTT
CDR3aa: CASSLPVLAGDLPGELFF

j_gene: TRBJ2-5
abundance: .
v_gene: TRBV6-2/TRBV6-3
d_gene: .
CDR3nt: TGTGCCAGCAGTTTCCCTCAGGCAGGGGTCTGGCAAGAGACCCAGTACTTC
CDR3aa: CASSFPQAGVWQETQYF

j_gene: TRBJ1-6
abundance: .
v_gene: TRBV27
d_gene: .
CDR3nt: TGTGCCAGCAGTTTAGTCAGAAATAATTCACCCCTCCACTTT
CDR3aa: CASSLVRNNSPLHF

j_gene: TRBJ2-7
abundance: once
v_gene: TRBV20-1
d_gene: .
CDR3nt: TGCAGTGCTTCGGTGGACAGCGGTAATTGGGTCCACGAGCAGTACTTC
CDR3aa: CSASVDSGNWVHEQYF

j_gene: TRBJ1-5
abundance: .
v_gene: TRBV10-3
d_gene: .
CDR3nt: TGTGCCATCAGGGACGAGGGGCGCCCGTATCAGCCCCAGCATTTT
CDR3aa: CAIRDEGRPYQPQHF

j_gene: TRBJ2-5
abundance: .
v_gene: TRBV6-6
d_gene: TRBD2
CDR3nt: TGTGCCAGCAGCTCGAAGGGACTAGCCGAGAGAGAGACCCAGTACTTC
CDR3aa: CASSSKGLAERETQYF

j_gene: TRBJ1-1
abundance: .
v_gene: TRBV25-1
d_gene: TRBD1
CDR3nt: TGTGCCAGCAGTGAATTTTTCCGGGACAGGGGGCTGGACACTGAAGCTTTCTTT
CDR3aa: CASSEFFRDRGLDTEAFF

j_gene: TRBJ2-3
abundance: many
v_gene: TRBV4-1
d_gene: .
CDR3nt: TGCGCCAGCAGCCAAGTGAGTGACAGCACAGATACGCAGTATTTT
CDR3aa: CASSQVSDSTDTQYF

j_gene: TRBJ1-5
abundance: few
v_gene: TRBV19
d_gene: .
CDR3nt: TGTGCCAGTAGCCAAGATTACCCCCGGCCCCAGCATTTT
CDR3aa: CASSQDYPRPQHF

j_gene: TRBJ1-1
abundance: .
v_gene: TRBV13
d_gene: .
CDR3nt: TGTGCCAGCAGCCGGACGGTTGAAGCTTTCTTT
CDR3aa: CASSRTVEAFF

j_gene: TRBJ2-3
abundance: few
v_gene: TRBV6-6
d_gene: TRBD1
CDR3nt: TGTGCCAGTTTTAGGGGGCAAGGGAACACAGATACGCAGTATTTT
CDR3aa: CASFRGQGNTDTQYF

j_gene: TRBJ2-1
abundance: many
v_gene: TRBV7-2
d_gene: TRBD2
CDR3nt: TGTGCCAGCAGCTTAGGGTTAGCGGGGGGCTACAATGAGCAGTTCTTC
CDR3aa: CASSLGLAGGYNEQFF

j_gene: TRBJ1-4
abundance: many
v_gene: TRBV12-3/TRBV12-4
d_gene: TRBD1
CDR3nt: TGTGCCAGCAGTCTTACAGGGGCAACTAATGAAAAACTGTTTTTT
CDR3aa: CASSLTGATNEKLFF

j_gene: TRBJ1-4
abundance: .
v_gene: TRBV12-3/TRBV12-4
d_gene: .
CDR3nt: TGTGCCAGCAGTCCGCCCCTTGGGGAGGACAGCGAAAAACTGTTTTTT
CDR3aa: CASSPPLGEDSEKLFF

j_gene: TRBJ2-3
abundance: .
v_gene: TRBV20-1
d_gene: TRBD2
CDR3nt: TGCAGTGCTAGCGGAGCGGGGGAATACACAGATACGCAGTATTTT
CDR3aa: CSASGAGEYTDTQYF

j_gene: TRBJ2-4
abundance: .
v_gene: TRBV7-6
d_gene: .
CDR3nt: TGTGCCAGCAGCTCTAAGCCCCCTTGGGTGGAAGCCAACATTCAGTACTTC
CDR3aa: CASSSKPPWVEANIQYF

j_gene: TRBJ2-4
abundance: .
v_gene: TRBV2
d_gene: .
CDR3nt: TGTGCCACCAAAGACAGGTGGAACATTCAGTACTTC
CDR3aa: CATKDRWNIQYF

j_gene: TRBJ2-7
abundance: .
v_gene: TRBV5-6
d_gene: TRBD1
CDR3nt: TGTGCCAGCAGCTTGGAGGGACAGAACGAGCAGTACTTC
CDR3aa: CASSLEGQNEQYF